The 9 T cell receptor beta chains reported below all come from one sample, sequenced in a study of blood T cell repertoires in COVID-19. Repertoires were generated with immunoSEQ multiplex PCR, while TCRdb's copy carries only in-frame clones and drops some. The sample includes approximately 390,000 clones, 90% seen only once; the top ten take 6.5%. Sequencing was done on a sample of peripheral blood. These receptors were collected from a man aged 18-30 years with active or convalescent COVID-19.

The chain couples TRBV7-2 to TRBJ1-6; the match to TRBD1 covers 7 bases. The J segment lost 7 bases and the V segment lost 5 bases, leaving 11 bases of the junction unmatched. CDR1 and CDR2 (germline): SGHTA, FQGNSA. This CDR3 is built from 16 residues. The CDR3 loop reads CASSPQGPIGNSPLHF. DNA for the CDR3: TGTGCCAGCAGCCCACAGGGGCCGATAGGAAATTCACCCCTCCACTTT. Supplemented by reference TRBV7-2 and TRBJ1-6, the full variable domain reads GAGVSQSPSNKVTEKGKDVELRCDPISGHTALYWYRQSLGQGLEFLIYFQGNSAPDKSGLPSDRFSAERTGGSVSTLTIQRTQQEDSAVYLCASSPQGPIGNSPLHFGNGTRLTVT.

The CDR3 nucleotides read TGTGCCAGCAGTCCTATAGCGGGAGGCCGCACAGATACGCAGTATTTT. It yields the protein CASSPIAGGRTDTQYF. The genes are TRBV14 and TRBJ2-3; 10 bases align to TRBD2. Germline V gene lookup returns CDR1 SGHDN and CDR2 FVKESK. This CDR3 contains 16 residues. The trim removed 6 bases at V and 1 base at J, leaving 7 bases unmatched.

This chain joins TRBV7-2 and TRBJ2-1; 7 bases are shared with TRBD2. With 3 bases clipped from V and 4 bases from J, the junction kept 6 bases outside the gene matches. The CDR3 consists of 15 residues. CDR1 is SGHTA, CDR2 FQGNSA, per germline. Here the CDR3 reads CASSFGGVSYNEQFF. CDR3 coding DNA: TGTGCCAGCAGCTTTGGGGGGGTCTCATACAATGAGCAGTTCTTC.

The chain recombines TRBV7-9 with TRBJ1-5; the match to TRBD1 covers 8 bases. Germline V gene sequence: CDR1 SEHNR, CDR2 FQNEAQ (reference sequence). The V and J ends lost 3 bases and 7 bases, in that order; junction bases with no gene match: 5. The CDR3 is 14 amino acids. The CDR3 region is CASSFSDREQPQHF. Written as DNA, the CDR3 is TGTGCCAGCAGCTTCTCGGACAGGGAACAGCCCCAGCATTTT.

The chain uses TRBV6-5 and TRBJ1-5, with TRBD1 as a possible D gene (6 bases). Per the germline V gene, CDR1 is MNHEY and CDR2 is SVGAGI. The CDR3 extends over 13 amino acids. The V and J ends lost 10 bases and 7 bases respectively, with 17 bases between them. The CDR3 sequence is CATNQGFGQPQHF. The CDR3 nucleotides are TGTGCCACCAACCAGGGGTTCGGGCAGCCCCAGCATTTT.

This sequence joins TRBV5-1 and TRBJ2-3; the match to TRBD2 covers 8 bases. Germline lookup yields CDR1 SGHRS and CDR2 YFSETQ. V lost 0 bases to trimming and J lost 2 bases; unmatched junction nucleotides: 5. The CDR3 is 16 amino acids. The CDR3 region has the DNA TGCGCCAGCAGCTTGGAAGGCGGGAGGCCCACAGATACGCAGTATTTT. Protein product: CASSLEGGRPTDTQYF.

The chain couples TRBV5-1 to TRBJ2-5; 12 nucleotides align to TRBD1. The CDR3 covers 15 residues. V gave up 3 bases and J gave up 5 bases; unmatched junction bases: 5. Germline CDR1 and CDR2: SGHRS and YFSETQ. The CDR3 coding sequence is TGCGCCAGCAGCTCCGGGACAGGGGGCGCGGAGACCCAGTACTTC. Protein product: CASSSGTGGAETQYF.

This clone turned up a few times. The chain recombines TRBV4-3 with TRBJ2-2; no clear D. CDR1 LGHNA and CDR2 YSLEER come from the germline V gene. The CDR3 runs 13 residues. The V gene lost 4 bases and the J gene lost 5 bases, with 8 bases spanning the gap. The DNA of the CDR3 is TGCGCCAGCAGCCCCCGTATTACCGGGGAGCTGTTTTTT. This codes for CASSPRITGELFF.

This chain's CDR3 is CASSQSPGQGFHEQYF. In DNA, the CDR3 is TGTGCCAGCAGCCAGTCCCCGGGACAGGGGTTCCACGAGCAGTACTTC. The chain carries TRBV28 and TRBJ2-7; TRBD1 aligns across 10 bases. CDR3 length: 16 amino acids. V was pared by 6 bases and J by 5 bases, with 13 bases of the junction left unmatched. Germline CDR1 MDHEN, CDR2 SYDVKM.